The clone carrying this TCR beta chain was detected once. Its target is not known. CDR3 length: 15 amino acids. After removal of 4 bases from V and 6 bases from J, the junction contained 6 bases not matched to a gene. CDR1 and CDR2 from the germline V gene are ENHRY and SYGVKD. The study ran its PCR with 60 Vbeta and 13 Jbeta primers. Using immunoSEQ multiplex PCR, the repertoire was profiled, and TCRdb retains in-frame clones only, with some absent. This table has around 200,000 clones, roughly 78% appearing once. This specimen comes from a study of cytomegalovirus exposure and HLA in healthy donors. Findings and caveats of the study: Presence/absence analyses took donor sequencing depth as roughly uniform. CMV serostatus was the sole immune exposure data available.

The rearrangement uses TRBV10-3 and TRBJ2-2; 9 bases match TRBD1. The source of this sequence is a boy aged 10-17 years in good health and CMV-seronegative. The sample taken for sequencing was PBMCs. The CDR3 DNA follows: TGTGCCATCAGTGCAGGGACAGGGCTGGCCGGGGAGCTGTTTTTT. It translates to CAISAGTGLAGELFF.